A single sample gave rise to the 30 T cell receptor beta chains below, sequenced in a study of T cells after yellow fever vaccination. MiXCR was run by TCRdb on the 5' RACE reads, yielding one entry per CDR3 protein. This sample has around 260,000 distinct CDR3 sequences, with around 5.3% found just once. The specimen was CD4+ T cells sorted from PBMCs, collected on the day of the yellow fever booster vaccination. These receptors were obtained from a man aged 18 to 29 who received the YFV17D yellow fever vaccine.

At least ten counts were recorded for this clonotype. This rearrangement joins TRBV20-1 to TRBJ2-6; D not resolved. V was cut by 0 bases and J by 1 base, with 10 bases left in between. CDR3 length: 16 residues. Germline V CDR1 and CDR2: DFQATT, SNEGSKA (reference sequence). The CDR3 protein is CSARDYTGSGANVLTF. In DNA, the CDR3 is TGCAGTGCTAGAGATTATACGGGTTCTGGGGCCAACGTCCTGACTTTC.

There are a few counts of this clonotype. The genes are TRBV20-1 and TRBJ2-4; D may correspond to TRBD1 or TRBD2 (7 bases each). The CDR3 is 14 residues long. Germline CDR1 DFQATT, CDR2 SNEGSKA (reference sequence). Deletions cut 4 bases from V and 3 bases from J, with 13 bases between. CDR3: CSATGRDSKNIQYF. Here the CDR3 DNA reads TGCAGTGCTACGGGGAGGGACAGCAAAAACATTCAGTACTTC.

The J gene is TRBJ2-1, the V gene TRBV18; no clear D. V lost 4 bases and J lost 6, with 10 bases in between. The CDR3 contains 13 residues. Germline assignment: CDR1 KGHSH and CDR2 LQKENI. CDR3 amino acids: CASSQNRRNEQFF. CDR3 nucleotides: TGTGCCAGCTCACAAAACCGCCGCAATGAGCAGTTCTTC.

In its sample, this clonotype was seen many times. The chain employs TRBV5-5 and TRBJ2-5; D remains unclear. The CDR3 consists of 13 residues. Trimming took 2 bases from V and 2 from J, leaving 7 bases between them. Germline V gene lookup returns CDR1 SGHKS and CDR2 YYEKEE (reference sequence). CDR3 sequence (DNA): TGTGCCAGCAGCTTATACGGACAAGAGACCCAGTACTTC. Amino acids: CASSLYGQETQYF.

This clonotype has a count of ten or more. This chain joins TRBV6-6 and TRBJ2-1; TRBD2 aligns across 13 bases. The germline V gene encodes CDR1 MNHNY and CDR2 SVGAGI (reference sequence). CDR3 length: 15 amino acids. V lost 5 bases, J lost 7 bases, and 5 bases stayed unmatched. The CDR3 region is CASSKLAGGPNEQFF. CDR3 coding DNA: TGTGCCAGCAGTAAACTAGCGGGGGGGCCAAATGAGCAGTTCTTC.

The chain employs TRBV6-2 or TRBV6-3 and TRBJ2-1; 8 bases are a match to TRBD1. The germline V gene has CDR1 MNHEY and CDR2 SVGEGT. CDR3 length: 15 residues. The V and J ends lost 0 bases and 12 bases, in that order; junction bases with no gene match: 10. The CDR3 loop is CASSYSRQGSVWQFF. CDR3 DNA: TGTGCCAGCAGTTACTCGAGACAGGGGAGCGTTTGGCAGTTCTTC.

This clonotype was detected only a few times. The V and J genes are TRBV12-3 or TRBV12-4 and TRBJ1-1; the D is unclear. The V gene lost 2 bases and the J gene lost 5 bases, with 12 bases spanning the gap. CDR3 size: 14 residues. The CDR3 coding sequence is TGTGCCAGCAGTTTACGCGGGCTTCCGACTGAAGCTTTCTTT. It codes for CASSLRGLPTEAFF.

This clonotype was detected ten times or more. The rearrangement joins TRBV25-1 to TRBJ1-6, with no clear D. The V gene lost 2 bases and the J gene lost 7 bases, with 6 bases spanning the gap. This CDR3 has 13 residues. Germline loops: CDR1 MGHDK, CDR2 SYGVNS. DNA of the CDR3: TGTGCCAGCAGTGAACAGGCCAATTCACCCCTCCACTTT. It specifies CASSEQANSPLHF.

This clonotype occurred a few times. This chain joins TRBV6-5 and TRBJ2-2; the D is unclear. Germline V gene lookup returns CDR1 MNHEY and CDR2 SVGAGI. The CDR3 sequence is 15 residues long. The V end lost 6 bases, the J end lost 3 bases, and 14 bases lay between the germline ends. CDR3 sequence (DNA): TGTGCCAGCAGCCTTACAGTCCCGGACACCGGGGAGCTGTTTTTT. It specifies CASSLTVPDTGELFF.

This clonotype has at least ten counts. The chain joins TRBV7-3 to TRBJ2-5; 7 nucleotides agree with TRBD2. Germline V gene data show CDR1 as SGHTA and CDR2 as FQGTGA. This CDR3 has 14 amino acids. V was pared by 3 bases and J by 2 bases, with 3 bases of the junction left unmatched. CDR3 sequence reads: CASSFQAGQETQYF. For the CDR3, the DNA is TGTGCCAGCAGCTTCCAAGCGGGGCAAGAGACCCAGTACTTC. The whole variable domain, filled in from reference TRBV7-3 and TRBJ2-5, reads GAGVSQTPSNKVTEKGKYVELRCDPISGHTALYWYRQSLGQGPEFLIYFQGTGAADDSGLPNDRFFAVRPEGSVSTLKIQRTERGDSAVYLCASSFQAGQETQYFGPGTRLLVL.

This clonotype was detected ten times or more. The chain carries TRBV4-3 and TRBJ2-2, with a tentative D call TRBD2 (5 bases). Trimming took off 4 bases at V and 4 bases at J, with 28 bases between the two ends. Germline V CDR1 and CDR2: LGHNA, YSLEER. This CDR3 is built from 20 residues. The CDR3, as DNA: TGCGCCAGCAGCCCCCGTGAGTGGACTGCCTTGACTTTTGGCACCGGGGAGCTGTTTTTT. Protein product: CASSPREWTALTFGTGELFF.

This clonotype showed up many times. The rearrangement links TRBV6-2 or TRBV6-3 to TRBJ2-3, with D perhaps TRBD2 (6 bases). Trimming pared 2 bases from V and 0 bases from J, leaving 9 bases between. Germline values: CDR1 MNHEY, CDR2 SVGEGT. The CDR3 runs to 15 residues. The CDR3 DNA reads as TGTGCCAGCAGTTACCGCGGGGTTAGCACAGATACGCAGTATTTT. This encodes CASSYRGVSTDTQYF.

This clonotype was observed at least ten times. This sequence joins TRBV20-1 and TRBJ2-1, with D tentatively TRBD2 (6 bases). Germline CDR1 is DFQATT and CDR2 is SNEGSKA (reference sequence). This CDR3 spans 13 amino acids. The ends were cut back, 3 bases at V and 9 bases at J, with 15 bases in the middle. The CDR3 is CSARPRDSREQFF. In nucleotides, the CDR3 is TGCAGTGCTAGGCCCCGGGACTCCCGTGAGCAGTTCTTC.

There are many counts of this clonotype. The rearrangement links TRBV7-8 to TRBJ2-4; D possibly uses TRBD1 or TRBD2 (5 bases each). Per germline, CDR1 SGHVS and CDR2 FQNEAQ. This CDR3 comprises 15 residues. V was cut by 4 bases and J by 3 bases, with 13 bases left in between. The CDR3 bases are TGTGCCAGCAGCTCAGAGCCTGGGGGCAAAAACATTCAGTACTTC. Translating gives CASSSEPGGKNIQYF.

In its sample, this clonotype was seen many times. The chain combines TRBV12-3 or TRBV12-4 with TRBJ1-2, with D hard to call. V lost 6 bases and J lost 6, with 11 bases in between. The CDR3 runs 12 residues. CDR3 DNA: TGTGCCAGCAGCCCAGCGGGTCATGGCTACACCTTC. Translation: CASSPAGHGYTF.

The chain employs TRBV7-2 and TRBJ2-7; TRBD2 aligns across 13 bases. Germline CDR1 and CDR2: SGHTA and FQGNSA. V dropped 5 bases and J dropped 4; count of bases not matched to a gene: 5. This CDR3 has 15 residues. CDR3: CASSTRLAGGYEQYF. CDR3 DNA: TGTGCCAGCAGCACCAGACTAGCGGGGGGATACGAGCAGTACTTC. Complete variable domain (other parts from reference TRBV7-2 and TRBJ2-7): GAGVSQSPSNKVTEKGKDVELRCDPISGHTALYWYRQSLGQGLEFLIYFQGNSAPDKSGLPSDRFSAERTGGSVSTLTIQRTQQEDSAVYLCASSTRLAGGYEQYFGPGTRLTVT.

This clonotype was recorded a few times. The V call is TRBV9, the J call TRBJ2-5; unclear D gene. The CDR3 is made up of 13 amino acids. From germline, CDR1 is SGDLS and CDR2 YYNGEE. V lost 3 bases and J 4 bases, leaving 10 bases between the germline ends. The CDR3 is CASSDRAGETQYF. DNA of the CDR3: TGTGCCAGCAGCGACCGGGCAGGAGAGACCCAGTACTTC. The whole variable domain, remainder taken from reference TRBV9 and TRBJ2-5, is DSGVTQTPKHLITATGQRVTLRCSPRSGDLSVYWYQQSLDQGLQFLIQYYNGEERAKGNILERFSAQQFPDLHSELNLSSLELGDSALYFCASSDRAGETQYFGPGTRLLVL.

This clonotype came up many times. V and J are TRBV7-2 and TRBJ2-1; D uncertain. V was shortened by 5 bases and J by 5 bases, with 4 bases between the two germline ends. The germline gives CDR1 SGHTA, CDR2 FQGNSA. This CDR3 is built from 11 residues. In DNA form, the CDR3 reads TGTGCCAGCAGCCTCCACAATGAGCAGTTCTTC. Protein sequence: CASSLHNEQFF. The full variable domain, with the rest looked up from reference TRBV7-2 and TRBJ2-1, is GAGVSQSPSNKVTEKGKDVELRCDPISGHTALYWYRQSLGQGLEFLIYFQGNSAPDKSGLPSDRFSAERTGGSVSTLTIQRTQQEDSAVYLCASSLHNEQFFGPGTRLTVL.

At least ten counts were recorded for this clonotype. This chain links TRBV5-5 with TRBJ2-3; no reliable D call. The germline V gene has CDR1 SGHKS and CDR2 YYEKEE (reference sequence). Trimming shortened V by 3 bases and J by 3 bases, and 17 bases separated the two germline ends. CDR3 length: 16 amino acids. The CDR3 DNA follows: TGTGCCAGCAGCTACGGAATCTCGGGCCTAACAGATACGCAGTATTTT. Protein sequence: CASSYGISGLTDTQYF.

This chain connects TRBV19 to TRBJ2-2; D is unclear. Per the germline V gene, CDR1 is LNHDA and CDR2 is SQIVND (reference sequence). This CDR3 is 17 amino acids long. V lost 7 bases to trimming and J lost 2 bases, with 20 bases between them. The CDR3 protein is CASTRGIGPPNTGELFF. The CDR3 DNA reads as TGTGCCAGTACCCGAGGAATAGGGCCACCTAACACCGGGGAGCTGTTTTTT.

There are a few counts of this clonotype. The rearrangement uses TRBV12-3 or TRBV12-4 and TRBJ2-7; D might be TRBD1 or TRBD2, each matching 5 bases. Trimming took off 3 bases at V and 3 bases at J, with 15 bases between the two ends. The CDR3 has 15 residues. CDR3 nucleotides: TGTGCCAGCAGTTTTACTATTGTGGGGGACTACGAGCAGTACTTC. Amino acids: CASSFTIVGDYEQYF.

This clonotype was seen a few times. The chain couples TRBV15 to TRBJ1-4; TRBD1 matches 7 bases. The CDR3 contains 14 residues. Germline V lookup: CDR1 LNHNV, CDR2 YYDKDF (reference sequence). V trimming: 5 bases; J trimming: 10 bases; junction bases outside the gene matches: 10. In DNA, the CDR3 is TGTGCCACCAGCCCGCCGGAGGGGGCCGGAAAACTGTTTTTT. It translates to CATSPPEGAGKLFF.

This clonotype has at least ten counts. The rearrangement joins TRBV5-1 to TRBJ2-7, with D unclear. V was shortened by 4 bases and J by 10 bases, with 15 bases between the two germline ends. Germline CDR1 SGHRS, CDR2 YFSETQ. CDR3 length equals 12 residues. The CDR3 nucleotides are TGCGCCAGCAGCGGCTCCGCAGGTTCACAGTACTTC. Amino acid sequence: CASSGSAGSQYF. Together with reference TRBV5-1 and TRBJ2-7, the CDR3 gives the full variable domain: KAGVTQTPRYLIKTRGQQVTLSCSPISGHRSVSWYQQTPGQGLQFLFEYFSETQRNKGNFPGRFSGRQFSNSRSEMNVSTLELGDSALYLCASSGSAGSQYFGPGTRLTVT.

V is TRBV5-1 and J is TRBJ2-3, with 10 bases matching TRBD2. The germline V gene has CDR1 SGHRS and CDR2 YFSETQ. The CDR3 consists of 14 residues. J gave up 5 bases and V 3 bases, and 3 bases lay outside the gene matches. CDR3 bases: TGCGCCAGCAGCTCTAGCGGGGGTGTAGATACGCAGTATTTT. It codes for CASSSSGGVDTQYF.

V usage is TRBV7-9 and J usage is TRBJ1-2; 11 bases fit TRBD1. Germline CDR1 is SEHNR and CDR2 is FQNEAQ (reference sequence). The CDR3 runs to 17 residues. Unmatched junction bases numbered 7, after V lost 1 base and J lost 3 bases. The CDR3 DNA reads TGTGCCAGCAGCTTAGGCGCCCGGACAGGGGGCGACTATGGCTACACCTTC. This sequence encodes CASSLGARTGGDYGYTF.

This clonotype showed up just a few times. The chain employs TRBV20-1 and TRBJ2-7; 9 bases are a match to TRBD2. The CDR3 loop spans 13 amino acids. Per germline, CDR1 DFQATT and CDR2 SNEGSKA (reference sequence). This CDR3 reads CSARLAGSSEQYV. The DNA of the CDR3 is TGCAGTGCTAGACTAGCGGGGTCCTCCGAGCAGTACGTC.

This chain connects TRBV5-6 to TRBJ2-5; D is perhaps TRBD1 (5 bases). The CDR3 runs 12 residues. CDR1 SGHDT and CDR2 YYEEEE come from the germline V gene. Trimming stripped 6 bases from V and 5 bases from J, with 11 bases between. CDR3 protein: CASNQGRETQYF. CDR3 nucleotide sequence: TGTGCCAGCAACCAGGGTCGGGAGACCCAGTACTTC.

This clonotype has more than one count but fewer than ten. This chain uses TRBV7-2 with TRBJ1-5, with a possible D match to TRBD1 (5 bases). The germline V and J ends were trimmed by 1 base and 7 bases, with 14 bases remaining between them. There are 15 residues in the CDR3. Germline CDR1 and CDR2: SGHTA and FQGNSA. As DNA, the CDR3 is TGTGCCAGCAGCTTAGGGGGCCAGGGTGGGCAGCCCCAGCATTTT. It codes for CASSLGGQGGQPQHF.

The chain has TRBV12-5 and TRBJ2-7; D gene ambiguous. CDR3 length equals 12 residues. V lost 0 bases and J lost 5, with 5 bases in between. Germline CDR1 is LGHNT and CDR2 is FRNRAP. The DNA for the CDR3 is TGTGCTAGTGGTTTGGTACGGAACGAGCAGTACTTC. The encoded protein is CASGLVRNEQYF. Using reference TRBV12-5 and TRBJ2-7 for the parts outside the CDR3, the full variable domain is DARVTQTPRHKVTEMGQEVTMRCQPILGHNTVFWYRQTMMQGLELLAYFRNRAPLDDSGMPKDRFSAEMPDATLATLKIQPSEPRDSAVYFCASGLVRNEQYFGPGTRLTVT.

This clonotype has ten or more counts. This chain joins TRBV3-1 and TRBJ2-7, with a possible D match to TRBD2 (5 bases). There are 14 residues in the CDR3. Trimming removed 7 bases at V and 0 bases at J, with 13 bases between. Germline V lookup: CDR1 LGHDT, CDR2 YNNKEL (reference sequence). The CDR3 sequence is CASTSGLSSYEQYF. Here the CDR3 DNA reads TGTGCCAGCACTTCCGGACTTAGCTCCTACGAGCAGTACTTC.